The 22 T cell receptor beta chains presented below share a single source sample, sequenced in a study of cytomegalovirus exposure and HLA in healthy donors. Profiled with immunoSEQ multiplex PCR; TCRdb holds only in-frame clones, not every one. Here the sample spans roughly 300,000 clones, around nine tenths being singletons. The material sequenced was PBMCs. Every receptor here comes from a woman younger than 30 in good health and CMV-seronegative.

The chain joins TRBV6-6 to TRBJ1-4; perhaps TRBD1 as D (5 bases). The germline gives CDR1 MNHNY, CDR2 SVGAGI (reference sequence). Trimming removed 7 bases from V and 8 bases from J, with 17 bases in between. There are 14 residues in the CDR3. CDR3 coding DNA: TGTGCCAGCACACAGCCGGGGGGGGGAGAAAAACTGTTTTTT. Protein product: CASTQPGGGEKLFF.

The chain has TRBV6-5 and TRBJ1-6; weak D call: TRBD1 (6 bases). CDR3 length equals 14 residues. The V and J ends lost 0 bases and 11 bases respectively, with 11 bases between them. Looked up from germline, CDR1 is MNHEY and CDR2 is SVGAGI. The CDR3 sequence is CASSYSTGHAPLHF. CDR3 DNA: TGTGCCAGCAGTTACTCAACAGGGCATGCACCCCTCCACTTT.

This clone showed up just once. The V call is TRBV9, the J call TRBJ1-3; a possible D gene is TRBD1 (5 bases). The ends were cut back, 2 bases at V and 8 bases at J, with 11 bases in the middle. Per germline, CDR1 SGDLS and CDR2 YYNGEE. The CDR3 is 13 amino acids. The CDR3 loop reads CASSVQGTDTIYF. In nucleotides, the CDR3 is TGTGCCAGCAGCGTTCAGGGTACGGACACCATATATTTT. Filled out from reference TRBV9 and TRBJ1-3, the complete variable domain reads DSGVTQTPKHLITATGQRVTLRCSPRSGDLSVYWYQQSLDQGLQFLIQYYNGEERAKGNILERFSAQQFPDLHSELNLSSLELGDSALYFCASSVQGTDTIYFGEGSWLTVV.

The genes are TRBV7-9 and TRBJ1-1; no clear D. The germline V gene has CDR1 SEHNR and CDR2 FQNEAQ (reference sequence). The CDR3 covers 16 residues. V gave up 5 bases and J gave up 6 bases, with 22 bases separating them. The CDR3 sequence is CASSPNRRVAKAEAFF. The CDR3 DNA sequence: TGTGCCAGCAGCCCCAACCGGCGGGTGGCGAAGGCTGAAGCTTTCTTT.

The chain uses TRBV9 and TRBJ2-2; 8 bases align to TRBD1. The CDR3 extends over 16 amino acids. Germline CDR1 and CDR2: SGDLS and YYNGEE. V was clipped by 0 bases and J by 4 bases; unmatched bases: 5. CDR3 sequence: CASSVAGGTRTGELFF. CDR3 coding DNA: TGTGCCAGCAGCGTAGCAGGGGGCACCCGCACCGGGGAGCTGTTTTTT.

The chain uses TRBV4-2 and TRBJ1-1; TRBD1 agrees at 8 bases. V lost 0 bases to trimming and J lost 0 bases; unmatched junction nucleotides: 6. Germline values: CDR1 LGHNA, CDR2 YNFKEQ. The CDR3 length is 17 residues. DNA of the CDR3: TGTGCCAGCAGCCAAGATTTGGCAGGGGGCATGAACACTGAAGCTTTCTTT. As protein: CASSQDLAGGMNTEAFF.

The rearrangement links TRBV13 to TRBJ2-7, with 7 bases matching TRBD2. This CDR3 is 16 amino acids long. With V trimmed by 5 bases and J by 2 bases, 12 bases remained unmatched. The V gene's germline CDR1 is PRHDT and CDR2 FYEKMQ (reference sequence). CDR3 DNA: TGTGCCAGCAGCGATCAAGGAACGGGAGGCGCCTACGAGCAGTACTTC. This codes for CASSDQGTGGAYEQYF.

CDR3 nucleotide sequence: TGCGCCAGCAGTGAGAGACAGGGAGGAAGATCGGGTGGCTACACCTTC. Amino acids: CASSERQGGRSGGYTF. J is TRBJ1-2 and V is TRBV10-2, with 7 bases aligning to TRBD1. The CDR3 sequence is 16 residues long. V was clipped by 2 bases and J by 7 bases; unmatched bases: 13. CDR1 WSHSY and CDR2 SAAADI come from the germline V gene.

The chain couples TRBV14 to TRBJ2-1; 11 bases align to TRBD2. CDR1 is SGHDN and CDR2 is FVKESK in the germline V gene. The V and J ends lost 1 base and 7 bases, in that order; junction bases with no gene match: 15. The CDR3 consists of 19 residues. The CDR3 region is CASSQGVPLLAGGYNEQFF. In nucleotides, the CDR3 is TGTGCCAGCAGCCAAGGGGTCCCTTTGCTAGCGGGAGGATATAATGAGCAGTTCTTC.

The gene calls are TRBV28 and TRBJ1-1; D may be TRBD1 (5 bases). The CDR3 is 12 residues long. Germline CDR1 MDHEN, CDR2 SYDVKM. V was trimmed by 10 bases and J by 3 bases, leaving 12 bases between them. The CDR3 here is CAISGSDTEAFF. CDR3 in DNA: TGTGCCATCTCAGGGTCGGACACTGAAGCTTTCTTT.

This clone was counted a single time. The CDR3 sequence: CASVGASGRQDEQYF. The CDR3 DNA reads as TGTGCCAGCGTCGGGGCTAGCGGGAGACAAGACGAGCAGTACTTC. J is TRBJ2-7 and V is TRBV7-2; TRBD2 matches 10 bases. The germline gives CDR1 SGHTA, CDR2 FQGNSA. The CDR3 has 15 residues. V trimming: 8 bases; J trimming: 5 bases; junction bases outside the gene matches: 12.

The chain uses TRBV6-6 and TRBJ2-5; D gene unclear. Germline V CDR1 and CDR2: MNHNY, SVGAGI (reference sequence). Trimming left V 0 bases short and J 4 bases short, with 12 bases between. CDR3 size: 15 residues. CDR3 sequence (DNA): TGTGCCAGCAGTTACTCCCGGTCTTTACGAGAGACCCAGTACTTC. The encoded protein is CASSYSRSLRETQYF.

The genes are TRBV4-1 and TRBJ1-3; D ambiguous. Germline values: CDR1 MGHRA, CDR2 YSYEKL. V was trimmed by 1 base and J by 0 bases, leaving 7 bases between them. The CDR3 is 15 amino acids. DNA for the CDR3: TGCGCCAGCAGCCAAGGGCTGAACTCTGGAAACACCATATATTTT. The encoded protein is CASSQGLNSGNTIYF.

The chain is built from TRBV5-6 and TRBJ2-2; 10 bases map to TRBD2. Per the germline V gene, CDR1 is SGHDT and CDR2 is YYEEEE. The CDR3 spans 17 residues. Trimming took 1 base from V and 6 from J; bases not matched to a gene: 9. The CDR3 spells CASSLPPLAGVAGELFF. The CDR3 DNA follows: TGTGCCAGCAGCTTGCCACCTCTAGCGGGAGTTGCCGGGGAGCTGTTTTTT.

Worth noting for this clone: This specimen includes other DNA sequences encoding the same CDR3. V and J are TRBV2 and TRBJ2-7; 9 bases are a match to TRBD1. Germline CDR1 and CDR2: SNHLY and FYNNEI. The V segment lost 8 bases and the J segment 4 bases; nucleotides outside the gene matches: 3. This CDR3 contains 12 residues. The CDR3 region has the DNA TGTGCCAGCCGGGACAGGGTGTACGAGCAGTACTTC. Translated: CASRDRVYEQYF.

V gene TRBV7-9 combines with J gene TRBJ2-5; D gene ambiguous. This CDR3 spans 14 amino acids. The V end lost 4 bases, the J end lost 4 bases, and 13 bases lay between the germline ends. The germline V gene encodes CDR1 SEHNR and CDR2 FQNEAQ (reference sequence). The CDR3 is CASSSLRSVETQYF. The CDR3 DNA follows: TGTGCCAGCAGCTCGCTGCGGAGTGTAGAGACCCAGTACTTC.

This chain connects TRBV7-9 to TRBJ2-5; D gene ambiguous. With 3 bases removed from V and 0 bases from J, the gap between germline ends came to 5 bases. This CDR3 spans 13 amino acids. Per the germline V gene, CDR1 is SEHNR and CDR2 is FQNEAQ (reference sequence). DNA for the CDR3: TGTGCCAGCAGCTTCCCCTACCAAGAGACCCAGTACTTC. Translated, it gives CASSFPYQETQYF. Using reference TRBV7-9 and TRBJ2-5 for the parts outside the CDR3, the full variable domain is DTGVSQNPRHKITKRGQNVTFRCDPISEHNRLYWYRQTLGQGPEFLTYFQNEAQLEKSRLLSDRFSAERPKGSFSTLEIQRTEQGDSAMYLCASSFPYQETQYFGPGTRLLVL.

The gene calls are TRBV18 and TRBJ2-2, with 9 nucleotides matching TRBD1. The CDR3 is made up of 15 amino acids. Losses at the gene ends were 1 base for V and 4 bases for J; bases not matched to a gene: 1. Germline V gene sequence: CDR1 KGHSH, CDR2 LQKENI. This CDR3 reads CASSPQGQGTGELFF. CDR3 nucleotides: TGTGCCAGCTCACCACAGGGACAGGGCACCGGGGAGCTGTTTTTT. Using reference TRBV18 and TRBJ2-2 for the parts outside the CDR3, the full variable domain is NAGVMQNPRHLVRRRGQEARLRCSPMKGHSHVYWYRQLPEEGLKFMVYLQKENIIDESGMPKERFSAEFPKEGPSILRIQQVVRGDSAAYFCASSPQGQGTGELFFGEGSRLTVL.

V usage is TRBV11-2 and J usage is TRBJ2-7; TRBD2 aligns across 9 bases. The length of the CDR3 is 14 residues. J lost 4 bases, V lost 1 base, and 2 bases had no gene match. From germline, CDR1 is SGHAT and CDR2 FQNNGV. The CDR3: CASSLASGRYEQYF. Here the CDR3 DNA reads TGTGCCAGCAGCTTAGCGAGCGGGAGGTACGAGCAGTACTTC.

The table lists this clone with a count of one. This chain joins TRBV28 and TRBJ1-6; D gene ambiguous. The V gene's germline CDR1 is MDHEN and CDR2 SYDVKM. The CDR3 is 16 residues long. With 3 bases removed from V and 9 bases from J, the gap between germline ends came to 18 bases. CDR3 DNA: TGTGCCAGCAGTTTCGCGGAAATGTTACTTCCTTCACCCCTCCACTTT. Translation: CASSFAEMLLPSPLHF.

This clone was observed once. The chain couples TRBV6-1 to TRBJ2-3; D perhaps matches TRBD2 (5 bases). Germline V lookup: CDR1 MNHNS, CDR2 SASEGT. Trimming took off 3 bases at V and 1 base at J, with 11 bases between the two ends. The CDR3 is made up of 15 amino acids. In DNA form, the CDR3 reads TGTGCCAGCAGTGATAAGGGAGAGGGCACAGATACGCAGTATTTT. Translated: CASSDKGEGTDTQYF.

The chain couples TRBV7-9 to TRBJ2-7, with 9 bases lining up with TRBD2. Germline assignment: CDR1 SEHNR and CDR2 FQNEAQ (reference sequence). The CDR3 has 16 residues. V trimming: 2 bases; J trimming: 7 bases; junction bases outside the gene matches: 12. The DNA for the CDR3 is TGTGCCAGCAGCTTACTCGGCGGGAGGGCCCGGGGTGAGCAGTACTTC. This encodes CASSLLGGRARGEQYF.